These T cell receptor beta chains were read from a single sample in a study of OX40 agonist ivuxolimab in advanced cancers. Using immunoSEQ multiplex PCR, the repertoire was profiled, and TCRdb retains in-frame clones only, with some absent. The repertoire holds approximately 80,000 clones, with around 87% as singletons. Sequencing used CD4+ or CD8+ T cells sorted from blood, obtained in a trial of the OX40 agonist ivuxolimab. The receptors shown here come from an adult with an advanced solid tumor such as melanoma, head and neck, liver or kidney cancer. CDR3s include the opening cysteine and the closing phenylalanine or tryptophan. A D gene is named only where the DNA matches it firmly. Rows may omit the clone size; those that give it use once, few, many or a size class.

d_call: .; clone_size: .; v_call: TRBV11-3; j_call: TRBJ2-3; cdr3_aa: CASSPGVTLDSSTDTQYF; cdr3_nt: TGTGCCAGCAGCCCAGGGGTTACGTTAGATTCTAGCACAGATACGCAGTATTTT
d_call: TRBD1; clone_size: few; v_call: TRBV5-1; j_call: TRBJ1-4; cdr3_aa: CASSSTGGGIIEKLFF; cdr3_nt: TGCGCCAGCAGCTCCACAGGGGGGGGAATTATTGAAAAACTGTTTTTT
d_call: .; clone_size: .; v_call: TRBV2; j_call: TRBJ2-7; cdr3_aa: CSISDASKSEQYF; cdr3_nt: TGCTCTATATCGGACGCCTCTAAAAGCGAGCAGTACTTC
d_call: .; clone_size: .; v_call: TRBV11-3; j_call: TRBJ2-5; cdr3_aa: CASSLDRVLETQYF; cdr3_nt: TGTGCCAGCAGCTTAGATAGGGTGTTAGAGACCCAGTACTTC
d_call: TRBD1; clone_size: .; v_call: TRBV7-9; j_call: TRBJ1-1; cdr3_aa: CASSSGGGGTEAFF; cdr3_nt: TGTGCCAGCAGTTCAGGGGGCGGTGGCACTGAAGCTTTCTTT
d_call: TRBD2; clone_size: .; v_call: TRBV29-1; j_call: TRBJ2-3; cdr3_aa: CSVPGTSGWGDTQYF; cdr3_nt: TGCAGCGTTCCCGGGACTAGCGGGTGGGGGGATACGCAGTATTTT
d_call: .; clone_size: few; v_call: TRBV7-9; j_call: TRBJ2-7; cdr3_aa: CASSYEDTPQYF; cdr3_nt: TGTGCCAGCAGCTACGAAGACACCCCGCAGTACTTC
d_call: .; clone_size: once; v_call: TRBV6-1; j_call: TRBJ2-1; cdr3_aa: CASSWSGAVPNEQFF; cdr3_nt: TGTGCCAGCAGTTGGTCAGGGGCGGTCCCGAATGAGCAGTTCTTC
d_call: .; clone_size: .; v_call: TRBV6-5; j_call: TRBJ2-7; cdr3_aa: CASSQTWTATYEQYF; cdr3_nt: TGTGCCAGCAGTCAAACCTGGACGGCTACCTACGAGCAGTACTTC
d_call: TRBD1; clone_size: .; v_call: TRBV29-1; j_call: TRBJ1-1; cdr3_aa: CSVAQDRAKAFF; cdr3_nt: TGCAGCGTTGCACAAGACAGGGCTAAAGCTTTCTTT
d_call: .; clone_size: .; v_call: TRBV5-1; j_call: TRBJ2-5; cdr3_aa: CASSLVVGQETQYF; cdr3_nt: TGCGCCAGCAGCTTGGTGGTAGGCCAAGAGACCCAGTACTTC
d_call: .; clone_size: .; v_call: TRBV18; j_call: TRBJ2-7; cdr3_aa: CASSPPLVYSEQYF; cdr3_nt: TGTGCCAGCTCACCACCGCTAGTTTACTCCGAGCAGTACTTC
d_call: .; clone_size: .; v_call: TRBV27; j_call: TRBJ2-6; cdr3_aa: CASSLGTQPLSSGANVLTF; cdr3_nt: TGTGCCAGCAGTTTAGGGACTCAGCCCCTCAGCTCTGGGGCCAACGTCCTGACTTTC
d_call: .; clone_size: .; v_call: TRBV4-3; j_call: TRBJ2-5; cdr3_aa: CASSQDRAAGTQYF; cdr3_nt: TGCGCCAGCAGCCAAGATCGGGCCGCGGGAACCCAGTACTTC
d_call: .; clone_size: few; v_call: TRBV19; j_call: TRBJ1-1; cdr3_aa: CASRSGRGWSSTEAFF; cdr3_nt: TGTGCCAGTAGATCGGGGAGGGGATGGTCGAGCACTGAAGCTTTCTTT
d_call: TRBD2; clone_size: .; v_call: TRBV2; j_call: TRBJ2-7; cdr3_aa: CASRGNPGLAGYEQYF; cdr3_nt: TGTGCCAGCAGGGGGAACCCGGGACTAGCGGGCTACGAGCAGTACTTC
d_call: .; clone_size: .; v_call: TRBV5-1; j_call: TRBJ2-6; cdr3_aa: CASSLDGAFGANVLTF; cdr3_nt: TGCGCCAGCAGCTTGGATGGTGCCTTCGGGGCCAACGTCCTGACTTTC
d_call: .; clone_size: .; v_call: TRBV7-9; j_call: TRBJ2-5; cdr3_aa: CASSITRGETQYF; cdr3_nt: TGTGCCAGCAGCATAACGCGGGGAGAGACCCAGTACTTC
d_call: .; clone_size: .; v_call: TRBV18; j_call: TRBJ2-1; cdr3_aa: CASSPPTGSGTYNEQFF; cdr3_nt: TGTGCCAGCTCACCACCGACGGGCAGCGGTACCTACAATGAGCAGTTCTTC
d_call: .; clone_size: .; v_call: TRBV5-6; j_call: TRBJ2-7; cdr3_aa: CASSPTGPLSGQYF; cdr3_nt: TGTGCCAGCAGCCCGACGGGCCCGTTAAGTGGGCAGTACTTC
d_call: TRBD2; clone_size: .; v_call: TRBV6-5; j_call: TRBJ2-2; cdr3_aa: CASSSAGGNTGELFF; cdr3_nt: TGTGCCAGCAGTTCAGCGGGAGGGAACACCGGGGAGCTGTTTTTT
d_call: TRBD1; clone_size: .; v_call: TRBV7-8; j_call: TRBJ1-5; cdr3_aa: CASSPTDTGGIAQHF; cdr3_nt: TGTGCCAGCAGCCCCACGGACACAGGGGGGATAGCCCAGCATTTT
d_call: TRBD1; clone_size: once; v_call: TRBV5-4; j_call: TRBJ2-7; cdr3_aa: CASSPGTATNEQYF; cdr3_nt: TGTGCCAGCAGCCCGGGGACAGCTACCAACGAGCAGTACTTC
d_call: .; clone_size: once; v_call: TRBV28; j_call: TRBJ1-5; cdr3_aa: CASSLFGAYSWPQHF; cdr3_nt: TGTGCCAGCAGTTTATTCGGGGCGTATAGCTGGCCCCAGCATTTT
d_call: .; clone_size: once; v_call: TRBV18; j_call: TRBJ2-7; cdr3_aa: CASSPLDSYEQYF; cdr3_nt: TGTGCCAGCTCACCACTAGACTCCTACGAGCAGTACTTC
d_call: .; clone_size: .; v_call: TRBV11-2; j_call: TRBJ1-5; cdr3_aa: CASSLGSRDQPQHF; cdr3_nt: TGTGCCAGCAGCTTAGGTTCTCGGGATCAGCCCCAGCATTTT
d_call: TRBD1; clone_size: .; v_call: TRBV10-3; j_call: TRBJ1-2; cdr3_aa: CAISALEGGQGYTF; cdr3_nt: TGTGCCATCAGTGCGTTAGAAGGGGGACAGGGCTACACCTTC
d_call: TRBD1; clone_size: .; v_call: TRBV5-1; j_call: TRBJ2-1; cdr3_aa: CASKIGQAYNEQFF; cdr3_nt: TGCGCCAGCAAGATAGGACAGGCCTACAATGAGCAGTTCTTC
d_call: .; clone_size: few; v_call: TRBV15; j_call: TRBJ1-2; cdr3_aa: CATSIPGAGGYTF; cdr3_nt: TGTGCCACCAGCATCCCAGGGGCAGGGGGCTACACCTTC
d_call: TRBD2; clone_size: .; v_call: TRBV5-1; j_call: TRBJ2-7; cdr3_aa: CASRPSGREGEQYF; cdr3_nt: TGCGCCAGCAGGCCTAGCGGGAGGGAGGGGGAGCAGTACTTC
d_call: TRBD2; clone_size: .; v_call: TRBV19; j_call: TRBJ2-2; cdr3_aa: CASSRTSGSPGTGELFF; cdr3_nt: TGTGCCAGTAGCAGGACTAGCGGGAGCCCGGGCACCGGGGAGCTGTTTTTT